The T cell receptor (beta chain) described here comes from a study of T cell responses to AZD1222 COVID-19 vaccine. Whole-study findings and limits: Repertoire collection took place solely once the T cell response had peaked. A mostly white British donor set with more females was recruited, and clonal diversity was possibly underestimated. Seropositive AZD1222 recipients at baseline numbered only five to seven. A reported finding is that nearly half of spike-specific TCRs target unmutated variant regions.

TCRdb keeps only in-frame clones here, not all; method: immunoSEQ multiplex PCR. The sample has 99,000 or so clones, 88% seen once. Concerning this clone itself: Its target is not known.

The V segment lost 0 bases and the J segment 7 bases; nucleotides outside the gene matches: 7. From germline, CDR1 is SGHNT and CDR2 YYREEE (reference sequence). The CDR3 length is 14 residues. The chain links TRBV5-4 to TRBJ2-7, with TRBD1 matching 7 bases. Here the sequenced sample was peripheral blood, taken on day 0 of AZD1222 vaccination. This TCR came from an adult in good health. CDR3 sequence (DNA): TGTGCCAGCAGCTTGGGACAGGGATTGGGGGAGCAGTACTTC. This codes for CASSLGQGLGEQYF.